The 17 T cell receptor beta chains given below trace back to one sample, sequenced in a study of pediatric ulcerative colitis (dated by TCRdb to the late 2010s). Library prep was done by the immunoSEQ multiplex PCR assay. The table comes from immuneACCESS by way of TCRdb, which keeps in-frame sequences with V and J called. Part of the clones is missing from these tables; in studies checked, under half for an unresolved V gene and the rest for unknown reasons. This sample lists about 32,000 clones; approximately 82% were detected once. Around 4.4% of the sample rests with the top ten. The sample taken for sequencing was blood. These receptors were collected from a boy aged 5-17 years with severe ulcerative colitis.

In its sample, this clone was seen a few times. The chain is built from TRBV19 and TRBJ1-5; D remains ambiguous. The CDR3 covers 15 residues. CDR1 and CDR2 from the germline V gene are LNHDA and SQIVND (reference sequence). Trimming removed 3 bases from V and 5 bases from J, with 14 bases in between. The CDR3 nucleotides read TGTGCCAGTAGTATTGTGGGCCGCTTAGATCAGCCCCAGCATTTT. Its protein product is CASSIVGRLDQPQHF.

The genes are TRBV6-1 and TRBJ2-7; TRBD1 is a possible D gene (6 bases). V gave up 1 base and J gave up 2 bases, with 9 bases separating them. The V gene's germline CDR1 is MNHNS and CDR2 SASEGT. CDR3 length equals 14 residues. CDR3 nucleotide sequence: TGTGCCAGCAGTGAAGGGACAGTTACCTACGAGCAGTACTTC. This sequence encodes CASSEGTVTYEQYF.

The chain carries TRBV6-5 and TRBJ1-2; maybe TRBD1 (6 bases). Trimming removed 0 bases from V and 6 bases from J, with 11 bases in between. The length of the CDR3 is 14 residues. The germline gives CDR1 MNHEY, CDR2 SVGAGI. The CDR3 bases are TGTGCCAGCAGTTACTCGGGGGGCTCCAATGGCTACACCTTC. Encoded protein: CASSYSGGSNGYTF.

This chain links TRBV7-9 with TRBJ2-5; D gene ambiguous. The last part of the DNA fits TRBJ2-7 better; the J call may be wrong. Germline V gene sequence: CDR1 SEHNR, CDR2 FQNEAQ (reference sequence). This CDR3 comprises 17 residues. In nucleotides, the CDR3 is TGTGCCAGCAGCGCCATTGCTGGTCAGAAGGTTTCCTACGAGCAGTACTTC. Residues: CASSAIAGQKVSYEQYF.

This chain connects TRBV4-3 to TRBJ2-3; D is perhaps TRBD2 (7 bases). Trimming removed 4 bases from V and 6 bases from J, with 17 bases in between. This CDR3 comprises 15 residues. Germline-derived CDR1 and CDR2 are LGHNA and YSLEER. The CDR3 reads CASSPGGGVSDTQYF. CDR3 bases: TGCGCCAGCAGCCCTGGAGGGGGGGTTAGCGATACGCAGTATTTT.

The chain employs TRBV28 and TRBJ1-1; TRBD1 is a possible D gene (6 bases). The CDR3 runs 13 residues. With 7 bases removed from V and 2 bases from J, the gap between germline ends came to 11 bases. The germline CDR1 and CDR2 sequences are MDHEN and SYDVKM. CDR3 loop: CASTLQGNTEAFF. DNA of the CDR3: TGTGCCAGCACTCTACAGGGTAACACTGAAGCTTTCTTT.

CDR3 region: CASMEGVYGYTF. As DNA, the CDR3 is TGTGCCAGTATGGAGGGGGTCTATGGCTACACCTTC. This chain uses TRBV19 with TRBJ1-2, with a weak D call TRBD1 (6 bases). Germline V gene data show CDR1 as LNHDA and CDR2 as SQIVND (reference sequence). The germline V and J ends were trimmed by 7 bases and 4 bases, with 10 bases remaining between them. The CDR3 has 12 residues.

J is TRBJ1-6 and V is TRBV1. TRBV1 is recorded as a pseudogene. CDR3 length equals 15 residues. The CDR3 nucleotides read TGCACCAGCAGCCAAGTTTGCCGGATTAATTCACCCCTCCACTTT. Protein: CTSSQVCRINSPLHF.

The chain uses TRBV7-9 and TRBJ2-2; D perhaps matches TRBD2 (6 bases). The CDR3 contains 16 residues. Germline V gene sequence: CDR1 SEHNR, CDR2 FQNEAQ (reference sequence). Trimming took off 1 base at V and 6 bases at J, with 15 bases between the two ends. CDR3 protein: CASSLVGGVKAGELFF. CDR3 nucleotides: TGTGCCAGCAGCTTAGTCGGCGGGGTTAAGGCCGGGGAGCTGTTTTTT.

The chain recombines TRBV6-1 with TRBJ1-2, with a tentative D call TRBD1 (6 bases). This CDR3 contains 13 residues. Germline CDR1 is MNHNS and CDR2 is SASEGT. Trimming took off 7 bases at V and 4 bases at J, with 13 bases between the two ends. The CDR3 loop reads CASMLTGLYGYTF. CDR3 sequence (DNA): TGTGCCAGCATGCTGACAGGACTCTATGGCTACACCTTC.

Comments on this clone: The junction departs from the called germline gene at one end, perhaps through a read error. This chain connects TRBV30 to TRBJ1-4; D is undetermined. The CDR3 spans 10 residues. Germline CDR1 reads GTSNPN; CDR2 reads SVGIG (reference sequence). CDR3 DNA sequence: TGTGCCTGCGGAGGGAGAAACAAGAGATTT. It codes for CACGGRNKRF.

The chain joins TRBV19 to TRBJ1-5, with TRBD1 matching 7 bases. V lost 1 base to trimming and J lost 9 bases; unmatched junction nucleotides: 6. This CDR3 is built from 14 residues. CDR1 and CDR2 from the germline V gene are LNHDA and SQIVND (reference sequence). The CDR3 nucleotides read TGTGCCAGTAGTATAGCGAACAGGGGATCGCCCCAGCATTTT. It encodes CASSIANRGSPQHF.

The chain combines TRBV7-8 with TRBJ2-5; D not resolved. The CDR3 consists of 11 residues. V was cut by 3 bases and J by 5 bases, with 4 bases left in between. CDR1 is SGHVS and CDR2 is FQNEAQ in the germline V gene. The CDR3 sequence is CASSLIETQYF. The CDR3 DNA reads TGTGCCAGCAGCTTGATCGAGACCCAGTACTTC.

V gene TRBV4-1 combines with J gene TRBJ2-1; D remains unclear. V was cut by 4 bases and J by 9 bases, with 13 bases left in between. The V gene's germline CDR1 is MGHRA and CDR2 YSYEKL. This CDR3 is 13 amino acids long. The CDR3 nucleotides are TGCGCCAGCAGCCTCGACCCTAAACGTGAGCAGTTCTTC. This sequence encodes CASSLDPKREQFF.

The genes are TRBV4-1 and TRBJ2-7, with 7 positions matching TRBD2. J gave up 3 bases and V 4 bases, and 12 bases lay outside the gene matches. The CDR3 covers 16 residues. The germline V gene encodes CDR1 MGHRA and CDR2 YSYEKL. CDR3 bases: TGCGCCAGCAGCCGATACCCGGGACTAACAAACTACGAGCAGTACTTC. It translates to CASSRYPGLTNYEQYF.

The chain recombines TRBV11-2 with TRBJ2-2; no definite D call. CDR1 and CDR2 from the germline V gene are SGHAT and FQNNGV. Trimming pared 0 bases from V and 7 bases from J, leaving 6 bases between. The CDR3 covers 13 residues. The CDR3 loop is CASSLDYSGELFF. The CDR3 DNA follows: TGTGCCAGCAGCTTAGACTACAGCGGGGAGCTGTTTTTT.

The V call is TRBV7-8, the J call TRBJ2-7; a possible D gene is TRBD2 (6 bases). Germline lookup yields CDR1 SGHVS and CDR2 FQNEAQ. V gave up 4 bases and J gave up 2 bases, with 18 bases separating them. The CDR3 has 16 amino acids. CDR3 loop: CASSWGAGPSPYEQYF. CDR3 nucleotides: TGTGCCAGCAGCTGGGGAGCGGGCCCGTCCCCCTACGAGCAGTACTTC.